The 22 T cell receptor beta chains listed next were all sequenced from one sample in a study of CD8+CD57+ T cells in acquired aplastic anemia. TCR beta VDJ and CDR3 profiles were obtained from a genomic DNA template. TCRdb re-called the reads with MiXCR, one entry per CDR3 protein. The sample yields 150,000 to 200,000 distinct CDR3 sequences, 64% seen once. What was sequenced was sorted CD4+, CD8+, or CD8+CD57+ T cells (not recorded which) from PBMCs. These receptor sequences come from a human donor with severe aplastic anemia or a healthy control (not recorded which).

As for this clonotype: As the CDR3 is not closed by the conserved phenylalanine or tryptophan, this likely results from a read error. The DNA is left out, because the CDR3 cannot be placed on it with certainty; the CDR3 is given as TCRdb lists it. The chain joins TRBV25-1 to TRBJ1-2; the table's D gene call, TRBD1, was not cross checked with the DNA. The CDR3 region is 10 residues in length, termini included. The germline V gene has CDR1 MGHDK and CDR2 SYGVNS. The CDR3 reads CASSLRDREN.

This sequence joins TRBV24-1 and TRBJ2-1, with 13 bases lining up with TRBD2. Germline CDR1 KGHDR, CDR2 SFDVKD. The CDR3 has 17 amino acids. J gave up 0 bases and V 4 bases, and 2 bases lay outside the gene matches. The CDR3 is CATSDRTSGSSYNEQFF. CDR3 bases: TGTGCCACCAGTGACCGGACTAGCGGGAGCTCCTACAATGAGCAGTTCTTC.

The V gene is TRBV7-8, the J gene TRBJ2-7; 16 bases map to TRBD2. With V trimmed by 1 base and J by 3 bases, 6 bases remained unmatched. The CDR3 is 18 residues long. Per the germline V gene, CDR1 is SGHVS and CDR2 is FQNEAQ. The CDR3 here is CASSLGGLAGGPFYEQYF. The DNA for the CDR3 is TGTGCCAGCAGCTTAGGGGGACTAGCGGGAGGGCCTTTCTACGAGCAGTACTTC.

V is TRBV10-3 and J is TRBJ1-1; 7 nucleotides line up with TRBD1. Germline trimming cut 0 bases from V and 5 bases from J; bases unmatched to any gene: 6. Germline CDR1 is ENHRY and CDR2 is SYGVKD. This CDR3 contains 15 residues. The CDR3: CAISESGTVGTEAFF. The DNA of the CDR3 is TGTGCCATCAGTGAGTCGGGGACAGTCGGGACTGAAGCTTTCTTT.

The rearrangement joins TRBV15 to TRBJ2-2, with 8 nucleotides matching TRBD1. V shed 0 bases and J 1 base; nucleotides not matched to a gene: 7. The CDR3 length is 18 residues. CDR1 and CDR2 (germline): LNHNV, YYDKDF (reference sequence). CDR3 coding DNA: TGTGCCACCAGCAGAGATGGGCAGGGGGCCTTGAACACCGGGGAGCTGTTTTTT. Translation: CATSRDGQGALNTGELFF.

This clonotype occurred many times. The CDR3 DNA is TGCAGTGCTAGGGTTTTTTGGGACAGGGGGCCCTACGAGCAGTACTTC. Translated: CSARVFWDRGPYEQYF. This sequence joins TRBV20-1 and TRBJ2-7, with 12 bases aligning to TRBD1. Trimming removed 3 bases from V and 2 bases from J; junction bases left unmatched: 8. This CDR3 comprises 16 residues. CDR1 and CDR2 from the germline V gene are DFQATT and SNEGSKA (reference sequence).

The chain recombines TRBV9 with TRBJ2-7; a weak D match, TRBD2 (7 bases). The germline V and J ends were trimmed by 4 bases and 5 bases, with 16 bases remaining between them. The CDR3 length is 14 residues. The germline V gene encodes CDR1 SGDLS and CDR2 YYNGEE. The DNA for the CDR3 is TGTGCCAGCAGCCCCCTGAGCGGGGACAACGAGCAGTACTTC. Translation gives CASSPLSGDNEQYF.

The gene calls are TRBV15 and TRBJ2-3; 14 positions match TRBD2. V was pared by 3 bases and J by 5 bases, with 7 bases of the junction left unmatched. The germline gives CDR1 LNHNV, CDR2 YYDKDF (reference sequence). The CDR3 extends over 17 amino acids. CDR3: CATSSPGLAGGIDTQYF. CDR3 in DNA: TGTGCCACCAGCAGCCCTGGACTAGCGGGGGGAATAGATACGCAGTATTTT. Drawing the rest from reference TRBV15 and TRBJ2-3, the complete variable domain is DAMVIQNPRYQVTQFGKPVTLSCSQTLNHNVMYWYQQKSSQAPKLLFHYYDKDFNNEADTPDNFQSRRPNTSFCFLDIRSPGLGDTAMYLCATSSPGLAGGIDTQYFGPGTRLTVL.

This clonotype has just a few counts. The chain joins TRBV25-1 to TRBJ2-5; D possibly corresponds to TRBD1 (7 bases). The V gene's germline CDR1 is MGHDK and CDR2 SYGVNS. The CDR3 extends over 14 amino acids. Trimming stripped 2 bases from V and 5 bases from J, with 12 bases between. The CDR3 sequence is CASSEPGGWETQYF. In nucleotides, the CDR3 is TGTGCCAGCAGTGAACCAGGGGGGTGGGAGACCCAGTACTTC.

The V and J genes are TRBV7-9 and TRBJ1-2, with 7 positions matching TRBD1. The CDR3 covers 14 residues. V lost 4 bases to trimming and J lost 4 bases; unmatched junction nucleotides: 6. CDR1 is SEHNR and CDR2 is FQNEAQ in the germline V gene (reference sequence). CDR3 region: CASSSDRSVYGYTF. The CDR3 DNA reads TGTGCCAGCAGCTCGGACAGGTCGGTCTATGGCTACACCTTC.

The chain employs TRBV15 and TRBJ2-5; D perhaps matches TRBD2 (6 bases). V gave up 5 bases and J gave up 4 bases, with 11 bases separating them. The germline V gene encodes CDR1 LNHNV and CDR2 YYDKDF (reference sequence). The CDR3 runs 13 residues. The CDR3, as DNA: TGTGCCACCAGCCTCCAGGGAGGAGAGACCCAGTACTTC. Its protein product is CATSLQGGETQYF.

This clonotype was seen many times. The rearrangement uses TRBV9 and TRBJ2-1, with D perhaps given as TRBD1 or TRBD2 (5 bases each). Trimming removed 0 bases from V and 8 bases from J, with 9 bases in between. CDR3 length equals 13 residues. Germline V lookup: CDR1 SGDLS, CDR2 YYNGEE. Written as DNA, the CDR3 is TGTGCCAGCAGCGTAGAAGGGGACGATGAGCAGTTCTTC. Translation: CASSVEGDDEQFF.

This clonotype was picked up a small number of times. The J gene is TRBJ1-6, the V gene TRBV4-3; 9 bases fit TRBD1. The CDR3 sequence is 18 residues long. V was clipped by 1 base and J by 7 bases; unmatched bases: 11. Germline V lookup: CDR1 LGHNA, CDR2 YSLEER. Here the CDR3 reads CASSQAHSQGAKNSPLHF. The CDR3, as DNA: TGCGCCAGCAGCCAAGCCCATTCACAGGGGGCCAAGAATTCACCCCTCCACTTT.

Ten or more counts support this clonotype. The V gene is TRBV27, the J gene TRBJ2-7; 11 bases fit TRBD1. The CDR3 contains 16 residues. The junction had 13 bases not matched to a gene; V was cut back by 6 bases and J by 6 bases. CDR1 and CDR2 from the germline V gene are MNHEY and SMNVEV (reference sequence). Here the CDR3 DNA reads TGTGCCAGCAGCCACAGGACAGGGGGCTTGACGGGCGAGCAGTACTTC. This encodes CASSHRTGGLTGEQYF.

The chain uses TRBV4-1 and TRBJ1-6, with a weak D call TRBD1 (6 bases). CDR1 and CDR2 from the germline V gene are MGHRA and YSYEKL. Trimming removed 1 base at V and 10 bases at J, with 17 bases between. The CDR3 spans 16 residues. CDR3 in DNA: TGCGCCAGCAGCCAAGCGACGTTCAGGGGTCGGTCACCCCTCCACTTT. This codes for CASSQATFRGRSPLHF.

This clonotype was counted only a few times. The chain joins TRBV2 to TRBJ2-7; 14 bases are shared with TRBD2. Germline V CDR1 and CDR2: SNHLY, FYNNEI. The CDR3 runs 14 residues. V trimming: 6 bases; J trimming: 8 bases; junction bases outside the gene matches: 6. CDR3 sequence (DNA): TGTGCCAGCAGGGAGACTAGCGGGGGGGCCAAGCAGTACTTC. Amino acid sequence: CASRETSGGAKQYF.

In DNA form, the CDR3 reads TGTGCCAGCGGACAAGGGCAGGGTGTGTTCTCCTACGAGCAGTACTTC. Encoded protein: CASGQGQGVFSYEQYF. The rearrangement links TRBV7-8 to TRBJ2-7; TRBD1 might be the D (5 bases). This CDR3 has 16 residues. Trimming took 8 bases from V and 0 from J, leaving 20 bases between them. Germline V CDR1 and CDR2: SGHVS, FQNEAQ.

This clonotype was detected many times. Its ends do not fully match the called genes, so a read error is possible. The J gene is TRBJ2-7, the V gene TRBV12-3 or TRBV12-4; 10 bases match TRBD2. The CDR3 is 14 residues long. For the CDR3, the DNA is TGTGCCAGCAGTCTAGCGGGGGCTTCCTACGAGCAGTACTTC. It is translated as CASSLAGASYEQYF.

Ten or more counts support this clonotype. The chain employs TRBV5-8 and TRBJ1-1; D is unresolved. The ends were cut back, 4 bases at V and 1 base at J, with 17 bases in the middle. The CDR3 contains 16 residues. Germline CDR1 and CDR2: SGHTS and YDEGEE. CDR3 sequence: CASSLWGGIRNTEAFF. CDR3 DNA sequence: TGTGCCAGCAGCCTTTGGGGAGGGATTCGGAACACTGAAGCTTTCTTT.

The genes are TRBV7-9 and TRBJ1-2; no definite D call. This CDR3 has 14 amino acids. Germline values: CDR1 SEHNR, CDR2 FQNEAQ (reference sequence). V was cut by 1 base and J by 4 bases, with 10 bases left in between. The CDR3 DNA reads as TGTGCCAGCAGCTTAGAACTGGGTGCCTATGGCTACACCTTC. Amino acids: CASSLELGAYGYTF.

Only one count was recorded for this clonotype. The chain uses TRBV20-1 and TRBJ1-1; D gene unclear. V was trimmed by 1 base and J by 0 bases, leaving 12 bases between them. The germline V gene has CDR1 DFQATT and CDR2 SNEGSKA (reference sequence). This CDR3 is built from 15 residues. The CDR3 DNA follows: TGCAGTGCTAGAGTCTCGGGTTTCATGAACACTGAAGCTTTCTTT. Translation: CSARVSGFMNTEAFF.

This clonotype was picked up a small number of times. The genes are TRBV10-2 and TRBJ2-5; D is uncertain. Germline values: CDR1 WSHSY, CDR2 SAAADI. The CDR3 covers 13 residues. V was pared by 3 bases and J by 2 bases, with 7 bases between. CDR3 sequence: CASSDTVQETQYF. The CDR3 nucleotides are TGCGCCAGCAGTGACACAGTTCAAGAGACCCAGTACTTC.